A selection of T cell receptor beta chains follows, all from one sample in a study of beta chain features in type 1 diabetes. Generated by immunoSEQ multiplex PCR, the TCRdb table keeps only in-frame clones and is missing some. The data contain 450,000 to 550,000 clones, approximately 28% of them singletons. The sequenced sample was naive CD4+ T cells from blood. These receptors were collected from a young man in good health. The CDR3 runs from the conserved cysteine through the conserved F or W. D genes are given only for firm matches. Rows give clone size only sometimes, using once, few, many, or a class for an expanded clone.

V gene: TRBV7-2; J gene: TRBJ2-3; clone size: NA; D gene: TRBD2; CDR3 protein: CASSWELAGGADTQYF; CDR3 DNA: TGTGCCAGCAGCTGGGAACTAGCGGGAGGGGCAGATACGCAGTATTTT
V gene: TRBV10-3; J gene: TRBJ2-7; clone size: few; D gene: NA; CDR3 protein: CAISDGGQGYEQYF; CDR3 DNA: TGTGCCATCAGTGACGGCGGACAAGGATACGAGCAGTACTTC
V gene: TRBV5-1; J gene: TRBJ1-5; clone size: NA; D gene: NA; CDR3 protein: CASSLAGDNQPQHF; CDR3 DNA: TGCGCCAGCAGCTTGGCAGGAGACAATCAGCCCCAGCATTTT
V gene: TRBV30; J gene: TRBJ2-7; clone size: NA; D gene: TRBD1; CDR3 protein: CAWTRGTGAYEQYF; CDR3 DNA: TGTGCCTGGACTAGGGGGACAGGAGCCTACGAGCAGTACTTC
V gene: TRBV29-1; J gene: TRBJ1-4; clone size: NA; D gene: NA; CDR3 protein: CSVQGREKLFF; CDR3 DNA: TGCAGCGTCCAGGGGCGTGAAAAACTGTTTTTT
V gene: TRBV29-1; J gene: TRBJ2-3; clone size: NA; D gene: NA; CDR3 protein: CSTDGSADTQYF; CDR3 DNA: TGCAGCACTGACGGTAGCGCAGATACGCAGTATTTT
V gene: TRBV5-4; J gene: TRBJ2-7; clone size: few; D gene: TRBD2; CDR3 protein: CASSLSTSGGYEQYF; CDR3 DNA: TGTGCCAGCAGCCTATCGACTAGCGGGGGGTACGAGCAGTACTTC
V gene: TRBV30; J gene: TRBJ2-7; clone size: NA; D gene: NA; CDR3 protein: CAWSGRSYEQYF; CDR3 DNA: TGTGCCTGGAGTGGGAGAAGCTACGAGCAGTACTTC
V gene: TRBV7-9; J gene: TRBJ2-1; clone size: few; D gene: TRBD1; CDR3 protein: CASSPLGQPHYNEQFF; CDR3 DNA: TGTGCCAGCAGCCCACTGGGACAGCCTCATTACAATGAGCAGTTCTTC
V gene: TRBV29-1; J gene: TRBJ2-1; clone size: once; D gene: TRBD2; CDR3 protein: CSVGPLLAERNNEQFF; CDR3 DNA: TGCAGCGTTGGACCCCTTCTAGCGGAGAGGAACAATGAGCAGTTCTTC
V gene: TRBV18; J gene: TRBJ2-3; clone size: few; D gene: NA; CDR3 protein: CASSSQIGGDTQYF; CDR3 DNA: TGTGCCAGCTCATCCCAGATTGGGGGAGATACGCAGTATTTT
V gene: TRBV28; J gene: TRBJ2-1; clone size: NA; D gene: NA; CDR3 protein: CASSLLGTSYNEQFF; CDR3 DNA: TGTGCCAGCAGTCTATTGGGAACCTCCTACAATGAGCAGTTCTTC
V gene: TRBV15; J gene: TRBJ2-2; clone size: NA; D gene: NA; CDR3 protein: CATSTTDITGELFF; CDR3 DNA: TGTGCCACCAGCACCACGGATATCACCGGGGAGCTGTTTTTT
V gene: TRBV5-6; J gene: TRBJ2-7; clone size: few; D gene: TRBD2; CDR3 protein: CASRKRTSGRLTVAGEQYF; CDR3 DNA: TGTGCCAGCAGAAAAAGGACTAGCGGGAGATTGACGGTTGCGGGCGAGCAGTACTTC
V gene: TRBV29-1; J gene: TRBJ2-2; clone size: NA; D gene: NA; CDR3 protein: CSVTGQSNTGELFF; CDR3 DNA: TGCAGCGTCACGGGACAATCGAACACCGGGGAGCTGTTTTTT
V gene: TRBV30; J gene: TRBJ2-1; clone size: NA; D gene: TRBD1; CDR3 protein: CAWDRDRGAHEQFF; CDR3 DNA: TGTGCCTGGGACCGGGACAGGGGGGCCCATGAGCAGTTCTTC
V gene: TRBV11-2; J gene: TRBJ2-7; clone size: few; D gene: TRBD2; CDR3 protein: CASSFLAGSIYEQYF; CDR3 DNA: TGTGCCAGCAGCTTTCTAGCGGGATCGATTTACGAGCAGTACTTC
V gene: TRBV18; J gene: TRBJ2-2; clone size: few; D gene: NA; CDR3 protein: CASSPQWGTIAGELFF; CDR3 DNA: TGTGCCAGCTCACCACAATGGGGGACGATCGCCGGGGAGCTGTTTTTT
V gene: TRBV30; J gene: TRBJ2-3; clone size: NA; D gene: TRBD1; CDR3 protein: CAWKDRARADTQYF; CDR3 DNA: TGTGCCTGGAAAGACAGGGCTCGGGCAGATACGCAGTATTTT
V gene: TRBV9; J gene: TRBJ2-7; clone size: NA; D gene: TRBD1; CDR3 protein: CASSVGQGASSPYEQYF; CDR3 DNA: TGTGCCAGCAGCGTCGGACAGGGCGCTAGCAGCCCCTACGAGCAGTACTTC
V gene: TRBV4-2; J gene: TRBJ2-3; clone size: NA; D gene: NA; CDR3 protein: CASSHDNTDTQYF; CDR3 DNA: TGTGCCAGCAGTCACGATAACACAGATACGCAGTATTTT
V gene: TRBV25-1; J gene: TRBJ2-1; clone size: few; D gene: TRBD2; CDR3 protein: CASSEYRTSGTNEQFF; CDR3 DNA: TGTGCCAGCAGTGAATATAGGACGAGCGGGACGAATGAGCAGTTCTTC
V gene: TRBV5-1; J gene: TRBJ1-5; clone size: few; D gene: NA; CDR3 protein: CASSPDSGSNQPQHF; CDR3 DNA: TGCGCCAGCAGCCCGGACAGTGGGTCCAATCAGCCCCAGCATTTT
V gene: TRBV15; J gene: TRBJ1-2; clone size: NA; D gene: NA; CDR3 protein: CATSRDGKVAGYTF; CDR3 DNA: TGTGCCACCAGCAGAGATGGGAAGGTGGCTGGCTACACCTTC
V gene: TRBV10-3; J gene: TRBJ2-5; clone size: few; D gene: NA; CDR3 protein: CAISMTAQETQYF; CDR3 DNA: TGTGCCATCAGTATGACAGCCCAAGAGACCCAGTACTTC
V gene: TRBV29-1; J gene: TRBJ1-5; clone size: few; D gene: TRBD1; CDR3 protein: CSARDRGQGQPQHF; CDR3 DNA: TGCAGCGCCCGGGACAGGGGGCAGGGGCAGCCCCAGCATTTT
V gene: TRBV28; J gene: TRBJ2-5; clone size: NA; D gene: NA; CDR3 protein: CASSLGRYQETQYF; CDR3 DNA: TGTGCCAGCAGTTTAGGGCGGTACCAAGAGACCCAGTACTTC